This entry lists 5 T cell receptor beta chains sequenced from one sample in a study of T cells in women clearing cervical HPV infection. Clones were sequenced by immunoSEQ multiplex PCR, and TCRdb holds only the in-frame ones, with some missing. Recorded for this sample: approximately 30,000 clones. Sequenced: blood buffy coat. The receptors derive from a woman aged 18 to 75 with a cervical HPV16 infection that either progressed to CIN3+ or cleared (not recorded which).

Concerning this clone itself: The read stops 3 residues short of the end of the CDR3; the missing end is completed from the germline J gene. The chain uses TRBV7-6 and TRBJ2-1, with D perhaps matching TRBD1 or TRBD2 (5 bases each). Germline V gene data show CDR1 as SGHVS and CDR2 as FNYEAQ. This CDR3 contains 17 residues. V was shortened by 1 base and J by 6 bases, with 19 bases between the two germline ends. The part of the CDR3 DNA that was read is TGTGCCAGCAGCTTAGACCGCGCCAGGGAGTGGGGCAATGAG. It yields the protein CASSLDRAREWGNE. The complete CDR3 reads CASSLDRAREWGNEQFF.

With regard to this clone: The CDR3 end falls 3 residues outside the read, so it is completed with the germline J gene. This rearrangement joins TRBV19 to TRBJ1-1, with D possibly TRBD1 on 6 matching bases. The CDR3 consists of 14 residues. Germline V lookup: CDR1 LNHDA, CDR2 SQIVND (reference sequence). V lost 3 bases and J lost 3, with 11 bases in between. Partial CDR3 DNA: TGTGCCAGTAGTATTGCGAACAGGGACACTGAA. Protein: CASSIANRDTE. The whole CDR3 region reads CASSIANRDTEAFF.

Note on this clone: The sequenced fragment ends 3 residues before the CDR3 boundary, so the rest is inferred from the germline J gene. The chain joins TRBV12-3 or TRBV12-4 to TRBJ2-1; D ambiguous. The CDR3 extends over 15 amino acids. V was cut by 3 bases and J by 5 bases, with 14 bases left in between. Incomplete CDR3 DNA: TGTGCCAGCAGTTTTGGAGCGTCTGGTAACAATGAG. The encoded protein is CASSFGASGNNE. The CDR3, in full, reads CASSFGASGNNEQFF.

Details on this clone: The CDR3 end lies 3 residues beyond the end of the read and is filled in from the germline J gene. The rearrangement joins TRBV2 to TRBJ2-5, with D maybe TRBD2 (5 bases). Between the trimmed V and J ends, which lost 0 bases and 4 bases, there was a span of 18 bases. Germline values: CDR1 SNHLY, CDR2 FYNNEI. This CDR3 region has 17 residues. The CDR3 DNA, read in part, is TGTGCCAGCAGTGAAGCGGTGGGATGGAGGACTCCAGAGACC. Its protein product is CASSEAVGWRTPET. The complete CDR3 sequence is CASSEAVGWRTPETQYF.

Points on this clone: The read ends 3 residues before the CDR3 terminus; that terminus is restored from the germline J gene. The V call is TRBV2, the J call TRBJ1-2; D unresolved. V lost 2 bases to trimming and J lost 3 bases, with 10 bases between them. This CDR3 is built from 14 residues. The V gene's germline CDR1 is SNHLY and CDR2 FYNNEI. CDR3 DNA (partial): TGTGCCAGCAGTGAACGTTTGTCGGACTATGGC. Amino acids: CASSERLSDYG. The CDR3 in its entirety is CASSERLSDYGYTF.